This T cell receptor beta chain was documented in a study of blood T cell repertoires in COVID-19. Study background: Acute and convalescent COVID-19 specimens originated in the United States, Italy and Spain.

Participant age was roughly 18 to 90 years, and participants resided in approximately 25 US areas. The study assigned cohorts using participant-reported clinical history. Within the 2 weeks before study entry, each person in the exposed group met a COVID-19 case. The CDR3 runs to 14 residues. Germline V gives CDR1 SGHTA, CDR2 FQGTGA. V lost 0 bases and J lost 1, with 6 bases in between. The protocol was immunoSEQ multiplex PCR, while the TCRdb copy is restricted to in-frame clones and leaves out a portion. The sample gives roughly 250,000 clones, 90% of which show up once; around 1% is in the top ten.

Sequenced: PBMCs or T cells enriched from blood (not recorded which). The V call is TRBV7-3, the J call TRBJ1-2, with unresolved D. This receptor was identified in a man in his fifties who had been exposed to COVID-19. The CDR3 loop is CASSLTAGNYGYTF. The CDR3 DNA sequence: TGTGCCAGCAGCTTAACGGCGGGTAACTATGGCTACACCTTC.